The clone carrying this T cell receptor beta chain was seen only a few times. Antigen specificity is unknown. The sample comes from a study of T cells after yellow fever vaccination. Study in general: The SMART-Seq v4 Ultra Low Input method served to prepare the low-cell-number fractions. Broader study findings: In FACS-sorted repertoires, abundant clonotypes from the bulk population could appear as contaminants. The booster response re-showed most primary clones: around 96% CD4, around 87% CD8.

TCRdb re-called the 5' RACE reads with MiXCR, one entry per CDR3 protein. The sample lists some 260,000 distinct CDR3 sequences, roughly 5.2% seen once, with less than 3.5% in the top ten. The V end lost 6 bases, the J end lost 0 bases, and 24 bases lay between the germline ends. This CDR3 region has 20 residues. Source: CD4+ T cells sorted from PBMCs, taken on the day of the yellow fever booster vaccination. The chain combines TRBV12-3 or TRBV12-4 with TRBJ1-6, with D perhaps TRBD1 (5 bases). The receptor comes from a man aged 18-30 years who received the YFV17D yellow fever vaccine. The DNA for the CDR3 is TGTGCCAGCAGCCGGTGGGGGTTGCCCCGTCTTAGCTCCTATAATTCACCCCTCCACTTT. This encodes CASSRWGLPRLSSYNSPLHF.